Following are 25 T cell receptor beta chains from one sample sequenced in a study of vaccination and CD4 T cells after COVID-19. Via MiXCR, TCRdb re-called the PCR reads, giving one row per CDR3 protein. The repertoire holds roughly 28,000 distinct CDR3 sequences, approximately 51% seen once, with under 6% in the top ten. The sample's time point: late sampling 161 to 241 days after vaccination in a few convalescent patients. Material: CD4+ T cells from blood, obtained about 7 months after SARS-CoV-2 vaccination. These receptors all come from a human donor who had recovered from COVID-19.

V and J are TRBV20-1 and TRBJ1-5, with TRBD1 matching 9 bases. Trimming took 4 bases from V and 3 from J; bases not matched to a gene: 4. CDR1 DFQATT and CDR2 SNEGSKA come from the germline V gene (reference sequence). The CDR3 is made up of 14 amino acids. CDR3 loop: CSAKGQGHNQPQHF. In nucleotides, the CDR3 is TGCAGTGCTAAAGGACAGGGGCACAATCAGCCCCAGCATTTT.

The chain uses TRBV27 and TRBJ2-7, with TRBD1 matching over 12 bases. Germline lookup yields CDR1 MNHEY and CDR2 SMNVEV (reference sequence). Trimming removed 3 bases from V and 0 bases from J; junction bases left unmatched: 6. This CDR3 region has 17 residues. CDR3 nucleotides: TGTGCCAGCAGTTTCGGGACAGGGGGCTGGAGCTCCTACGAGCAGTACTTC. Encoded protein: CASSFGTGGWSSYEQYF.

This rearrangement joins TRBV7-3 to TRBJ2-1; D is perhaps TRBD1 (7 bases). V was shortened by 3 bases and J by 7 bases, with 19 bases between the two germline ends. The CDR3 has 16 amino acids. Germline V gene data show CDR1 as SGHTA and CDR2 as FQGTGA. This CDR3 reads CASSLEGRGKVNEQFF. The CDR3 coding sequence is TGTGCCAGCAGCTTGGAGGGCAGGGGGAAGGTGAATGAGCAGTTCTTC.

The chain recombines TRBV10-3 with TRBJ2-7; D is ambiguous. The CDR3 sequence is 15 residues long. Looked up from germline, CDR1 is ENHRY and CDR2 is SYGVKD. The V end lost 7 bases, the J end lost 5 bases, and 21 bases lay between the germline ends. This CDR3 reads CAITTSEYTGHEQYF. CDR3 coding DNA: TGTGCCATCACTACCTCGGAGTATACCGGCCACGAGCAGTACTTC.

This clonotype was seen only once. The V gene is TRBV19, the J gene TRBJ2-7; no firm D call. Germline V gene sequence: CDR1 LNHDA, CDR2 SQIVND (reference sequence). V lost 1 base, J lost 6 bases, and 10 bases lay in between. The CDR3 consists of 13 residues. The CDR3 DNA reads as TGTGCCAGTAGTATAGGGAATATGGGCGAGCAGTACTTC. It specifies CASSIGNMGEQYF.

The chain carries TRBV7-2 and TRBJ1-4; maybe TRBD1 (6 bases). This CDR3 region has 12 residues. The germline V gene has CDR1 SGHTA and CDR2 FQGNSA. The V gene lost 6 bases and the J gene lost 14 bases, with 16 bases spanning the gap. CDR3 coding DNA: TGTGCCAGCAGACAAGATCAGGGGTGGCTGTTTTTT. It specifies CASRQDQGWLFF.

This chain's CDR3 is CASSESATTRNEQFF. The CDR3, as DNA: TGCGCCAGCAGTGAGTCTGCGACTACTCGCAATGAGCAGTTCTTC. J is TRBJ2-1 and V is TRBV10-2; tentatively, D is TRBD2 (5 bases). Germline V lookup: CDR1 WSHSY, CDR2 SAAADI. This CDR3 is built from 15 residues. V was cut by 0 bases and J by 6 bases, with 12 bases left in between.

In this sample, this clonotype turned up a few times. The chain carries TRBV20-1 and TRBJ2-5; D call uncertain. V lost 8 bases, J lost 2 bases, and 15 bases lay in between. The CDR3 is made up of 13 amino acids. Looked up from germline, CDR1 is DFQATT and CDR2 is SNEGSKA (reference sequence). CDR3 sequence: CSPYDVWQETQYF. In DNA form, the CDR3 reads TGCAGTCCGTATGACGTTTGGCAAGAGACCCAGTACTTC.

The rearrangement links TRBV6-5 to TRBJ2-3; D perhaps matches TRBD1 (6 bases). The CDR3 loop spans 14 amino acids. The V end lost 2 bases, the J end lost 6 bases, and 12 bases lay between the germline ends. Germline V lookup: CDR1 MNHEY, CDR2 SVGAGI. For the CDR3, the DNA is TGTGCCAGCAGTTACGACAGGTCCAGGGATACGCAGTATTTT. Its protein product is CASSYDRSRDTQYF.

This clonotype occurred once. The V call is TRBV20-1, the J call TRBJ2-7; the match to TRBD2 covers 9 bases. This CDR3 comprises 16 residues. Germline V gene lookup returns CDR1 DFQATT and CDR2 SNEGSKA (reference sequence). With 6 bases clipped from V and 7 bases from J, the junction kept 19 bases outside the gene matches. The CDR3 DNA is TGCAGTGCCCAGTCTCGCCGTAGCGGGAGAGGATGGGAGCAGTACTTC. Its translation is CSAQSRRSGRGWEQYF.

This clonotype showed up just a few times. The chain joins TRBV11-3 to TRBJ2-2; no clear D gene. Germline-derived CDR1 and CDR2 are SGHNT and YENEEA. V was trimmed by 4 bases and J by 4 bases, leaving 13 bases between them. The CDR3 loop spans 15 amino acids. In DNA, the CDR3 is TGTGCCAGCAGCTCCCGGGCTTTGGGCACCGGGGAGCTGTTTTTT. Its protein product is CASSSRALGTGELFF.

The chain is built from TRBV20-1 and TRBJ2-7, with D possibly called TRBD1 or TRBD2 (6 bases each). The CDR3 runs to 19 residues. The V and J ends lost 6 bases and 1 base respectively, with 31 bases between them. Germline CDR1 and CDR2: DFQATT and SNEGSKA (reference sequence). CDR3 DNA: TGCAGTGCCTCTCGATCGGGGGCCTGGGCGAGCGGAAATTCCTACGAGCAGTACTTC. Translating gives CSASRSGAWASGNSYEQYF.

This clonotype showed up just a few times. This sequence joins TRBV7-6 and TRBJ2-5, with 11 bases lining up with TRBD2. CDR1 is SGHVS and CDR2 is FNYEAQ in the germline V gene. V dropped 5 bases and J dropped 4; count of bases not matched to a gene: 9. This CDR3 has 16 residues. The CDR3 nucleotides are TGTGCCAGCAGCCGCGTAGCGGGAGGGATAACAGAGACCCAGTACTTC. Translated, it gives CASSRVAGGITETQYF.

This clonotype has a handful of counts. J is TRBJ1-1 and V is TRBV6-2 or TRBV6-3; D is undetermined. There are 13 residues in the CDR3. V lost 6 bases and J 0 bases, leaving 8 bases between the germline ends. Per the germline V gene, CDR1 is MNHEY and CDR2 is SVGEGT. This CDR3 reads CASSYVVNTEAFF. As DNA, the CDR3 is TGTGCCAGCAGCTACGTGGTGAACACTGAAGCTTTCTTT.

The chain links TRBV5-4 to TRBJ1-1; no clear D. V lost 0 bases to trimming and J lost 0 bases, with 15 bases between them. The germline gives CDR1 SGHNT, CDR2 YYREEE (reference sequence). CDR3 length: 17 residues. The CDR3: CASSLVPRRRMNTEAFF. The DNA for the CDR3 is TGTGCCAGCAGCTTGGTCCCCCGTCGTCGGATGAACACTGAAGCTTTCTTT.

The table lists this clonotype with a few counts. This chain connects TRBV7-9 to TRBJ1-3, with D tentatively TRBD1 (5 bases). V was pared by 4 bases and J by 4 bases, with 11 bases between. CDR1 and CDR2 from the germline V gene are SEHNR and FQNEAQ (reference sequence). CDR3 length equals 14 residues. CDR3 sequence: CASSWGRAGNTIYF. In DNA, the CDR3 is TGTGCCAGCAGCTGGGGGAGGGCAGGAAACACCATATATTTT. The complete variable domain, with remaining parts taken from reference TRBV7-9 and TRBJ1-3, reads DTGVSQNPRHKITKRGQNVTFRCDPISEHNRLYWYRQTLGQGPEFLTYFQNEAQLEKSRLLSDRFSAERPKGSFSTLEIQRTEQGDSAMYLCASSWGRAGNTIYFGEGSWLTVV.

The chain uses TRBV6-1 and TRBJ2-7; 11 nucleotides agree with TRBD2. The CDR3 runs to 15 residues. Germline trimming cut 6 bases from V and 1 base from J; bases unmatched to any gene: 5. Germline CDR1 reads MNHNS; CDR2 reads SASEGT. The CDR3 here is CASSAGTSGSYEQYF. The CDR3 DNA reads TGTGCCAGCAGCGCCGGGACTAGCGGTTCCTACGAGCAGTACTTC.

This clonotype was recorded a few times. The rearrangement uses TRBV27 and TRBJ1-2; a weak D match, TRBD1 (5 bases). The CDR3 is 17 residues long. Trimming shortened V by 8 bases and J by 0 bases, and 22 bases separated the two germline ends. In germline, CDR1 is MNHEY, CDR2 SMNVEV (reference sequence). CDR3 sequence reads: CASLDLSQGTANYGYTF. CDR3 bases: TGTGCCAGCCTGGACCTCTCGCAGGGTACAGCTAACTATGGCTACACCTTC.

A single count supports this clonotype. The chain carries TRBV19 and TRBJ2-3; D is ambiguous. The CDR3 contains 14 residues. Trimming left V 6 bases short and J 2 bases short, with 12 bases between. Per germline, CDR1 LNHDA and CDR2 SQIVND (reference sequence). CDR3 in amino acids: CASSQLAPTDTQYF. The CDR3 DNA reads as TGTGCCAGTAGCCAACTGGCGCCCACAGATACGCAGTATTTT.

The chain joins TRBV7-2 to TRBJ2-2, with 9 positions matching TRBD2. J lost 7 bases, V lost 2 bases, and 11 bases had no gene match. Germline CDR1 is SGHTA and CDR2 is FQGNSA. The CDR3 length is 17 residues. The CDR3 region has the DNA TGTGCCAGCAGCTTATACCCCGGGACTAGCCTGGGCGGGGAGCTGTTTTTT. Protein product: CASSLYPGTSLGGELFF.

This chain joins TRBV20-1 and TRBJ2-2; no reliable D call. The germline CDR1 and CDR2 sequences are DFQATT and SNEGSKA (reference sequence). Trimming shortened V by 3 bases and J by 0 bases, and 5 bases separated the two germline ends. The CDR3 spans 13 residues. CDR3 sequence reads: CSASRTNTGELFF. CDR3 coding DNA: TGCAGTGCTAGTCGGACGAACACCGGGGAGCTGTTTTTT.

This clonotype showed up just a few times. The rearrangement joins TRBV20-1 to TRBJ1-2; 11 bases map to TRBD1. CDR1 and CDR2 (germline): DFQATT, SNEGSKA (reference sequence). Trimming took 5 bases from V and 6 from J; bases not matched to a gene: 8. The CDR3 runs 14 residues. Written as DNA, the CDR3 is TGCAGTGCTGCCCCCGGACAGGGGGCTGATGGCTACACCTTC. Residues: CSAAPGQGADGYTF.

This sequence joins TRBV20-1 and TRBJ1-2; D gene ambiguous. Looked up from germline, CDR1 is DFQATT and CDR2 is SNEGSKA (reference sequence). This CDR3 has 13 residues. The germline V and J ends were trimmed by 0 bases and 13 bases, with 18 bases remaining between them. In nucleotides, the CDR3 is TGCAGTGCTAGAGATCCTGAGCCAGGTCTCTTCACCTTC. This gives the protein CSARDPEPGLFTF.

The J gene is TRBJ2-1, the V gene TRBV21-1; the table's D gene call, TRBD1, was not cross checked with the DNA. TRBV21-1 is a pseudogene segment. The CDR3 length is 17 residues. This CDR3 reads CASSKGGVISSYNEQFF. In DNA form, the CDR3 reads TGTGCCAGCAGCAAAGGGGGGGTGATAAGCTCCTACAATGAGCAGTTCTTC.

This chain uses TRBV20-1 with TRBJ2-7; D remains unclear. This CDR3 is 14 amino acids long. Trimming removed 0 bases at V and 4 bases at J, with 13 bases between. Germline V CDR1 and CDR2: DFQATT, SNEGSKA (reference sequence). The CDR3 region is CSARDFKWGYEQYF. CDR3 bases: TGCAGTGCTAGAGACTTTAAATGGGGATACGAGCAGTACTTC.